The entry that follows covers one T cell receptor beta chain sequence. Its cognate antigen is unknown. The data were obtained in a study of T cells in localized non-small cell lung cancer. General study results and limits: Adjacent lung tissue had a median about 50 of the top 100 clones found in the tumor. The highest T cell clonality was in uninvolved adjacent lung, above tumor. Blood T cell density predicted longer survival; adjacent-lung clonality, shorter. Heterogeneity within the tumor remains possible, as just one region underwent sequencing.

The protocol was immunoSEQ multiplex PCR, while the TCRdb copy is restricted to in-frame clones and leaves out a portion. Here the sample spans 75,000 to 90,000 clones, 84% being singletons. The CDR3 covers 12 residues. The germline CDR1 and CDR2 sequences are MNHNY and SVGAGI (reference sequence). J was trimmed by 4 bases and V by 4 bases; bases with no gene match: 0. This TCR was recovered from a man between 35 and 75 years old with stage I lung adenocarcinoma. The rearrangement links TRBV6-6 to TRBJ2-5; 7 bases agree with TRBD2. This specimen was peripheral blood, taken before any cancer treatment. The CDR3 DNA reads TGTGCCAGCAGTTCGGGGGGAGAGACCCAGTACTTC. Its protein product is CASSSGGETQYF.